This is a list of T cell receptor beta chains from one sample in a study of Graves' ophthalmopathy and Graves' hyperthyroidism. TCRdb reprocessed the multiplex PCR reads via MiXCR and lists one record per CDR3 protein. This sample has hundreds of thousands of distinct CDR3 sequences, with roughly 20% found just once. Sequencing was carried out using peripheral blood. These receptors all stem from a woman aged 18-30 years with stable Graves' hyperthyroidism. Some clones in this sample may be carry-over from other donors' samples. The CDR3 runs from the conserved cysteine through the conserved F or W. A D gene is named only where the DNA matches it firmly.

>TRBJ1-1|TRBV6-1|TRBD1
CASSDSRGKAFF
>TRBJ2-2|TRBV6-2/TRBV6-3|TRBD2
CASSGLAGLNTGELFF
>TRBJ1-1|TRBV7-2|NA
CASSLGRTGTEAFF
>TRBJ1-5|TRBV19|TRBD1
CASSPLRQGGNQPQHF
>TRBJ1-1|TRBV10-3|NA
CAIRPGVRGEAFF
>TRBJ1-6|TRBV12-3/TRBV12-4|NA
CASSLGRGRNSPLHF
>TRBJ1-6|TRBV6-5|NA
CASSPGRNYNSPLHF
>TRBJ1-1|TRBV20-1|NA
CSATGGLQDFF
>TRBJ2-7|TRBV6-1|NA
CASSPPIGFEQYF
>TRBJ2-7|TRBV2|NA
CASSVLRGYEQYF